This T cell receptor beta chain comes out of a study of read filtering for tumor transcriptome and immune sequencing. Germline CDR1 and CDR2: SGHVS and FQNEAQ. CDR3 length equals 13 residues. The library was built from roughly 400 ng RNA with molecular barcoded adaptors for alpha/delta and beta/gamma chains. TCRdb passed the reads through MiXCR, listing each CDR3 protein once. Of about 130,000 distinct CDR3 sequences listed, about 13% are singletons. Study conclusions and caveats: RNA-seq captured clonotypes less deeply and reliably than IR-seq.

This clonotype occurred a few times. Its target is unknown. A clone one base away is much larger, so this may be a read error. The sample consisted of a population of CD138-negative cells sorted from bone marrow. This sequence originates from a donor aged 40 or over with multiple myeloma. The chain links TRBV7-8 to TRBJ2-1; weak D call: TRBD2 (5 bases). CDR3 sequence reads: CARSLNRGNEQFF. CDR3 DNA sequence: TGTGCCCGCAGCTTAAACCGGGGCAATGAGCAGTTCTTC. Supplemented by reference TRBV7-8 and TRBJ2-1, the full variable domain reads GAGVSQSPRYKVAKRGQDVALRCDPISGHVSLFWYQQALGQGPEFLTYFQNEAQLDKSGLPSDRFFAERPEGSVSTLKIQRTQQEDSAVYLCARSLNRGNEQFFGPGTRLTVL.